The sequence of this T cell receptor beta chain was determined in a study of blood T cells in healthy people across ages. Regarding the study as a whole: Nothing was known about donor CMV status, and this possibly confounded expanded clonotype changes. Samples with more naive T cells showed higher observed beta diversity. Researchers judged that diversity estimates from one million T cells fell short of true values.

A sample-barcoded 5' primer and a J-beta primer mix were used in a second PCR of roughly 6 to 12 cycles. MiXCR, run by TCRdb on the 5' RACE reads, gives a single entry per CDR3 protein. The sample has about 1.4 million distinct CDR3 sequences, approximately 59% seen once; the top ten hold 6.5% to 8.5%. Concerning this clonotype itself: Antigen unknown.

CDR1 and CDR2 (germline): ENHRY, SYGVKD. V dropped 5 bases and J dropped 7 bases, with 18 bases sitting between them. This CDR3 contains 15 residues. The receptor was isolated from a man younger than 35 in good health. The sequenced sample consisted of blood. This sequence joins TRBV10-3 and TRBJ2-1; possible D gene TRBD2, 5 bases. CDR3 nucleotides: TGTGCCATCAGTTTACTAGAAGCGAGAGGAAATGAGCAGTTCTTC. This gives the protein CAISLLEARGNEQFF.